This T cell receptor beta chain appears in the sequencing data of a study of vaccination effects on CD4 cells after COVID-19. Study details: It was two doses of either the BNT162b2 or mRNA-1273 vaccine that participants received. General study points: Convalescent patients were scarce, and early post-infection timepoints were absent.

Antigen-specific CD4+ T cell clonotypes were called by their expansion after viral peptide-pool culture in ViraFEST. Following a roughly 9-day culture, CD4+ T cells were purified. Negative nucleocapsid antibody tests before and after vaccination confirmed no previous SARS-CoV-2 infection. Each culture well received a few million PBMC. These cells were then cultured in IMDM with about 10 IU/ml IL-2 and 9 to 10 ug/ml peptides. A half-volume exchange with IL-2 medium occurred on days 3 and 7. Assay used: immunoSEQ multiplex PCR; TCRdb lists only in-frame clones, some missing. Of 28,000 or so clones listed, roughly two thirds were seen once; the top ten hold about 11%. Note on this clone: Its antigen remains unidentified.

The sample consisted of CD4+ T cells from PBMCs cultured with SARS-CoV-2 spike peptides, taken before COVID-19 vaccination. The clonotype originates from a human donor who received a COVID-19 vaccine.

The CDR3 sequence is CAWDRDLNTIYF. CDR3 DNA sequence: TGTGCCTGGGACAGGGATTTAAACACCATATATTTT. The chain links TRBV30 to TRBJ1-3, with 7 bases aligning to TRBD1. V was pared by 5 bases and J by 6 bases, with 4 bases of the junction left unmatched. Germline CDR1 and CDR2: GTSNPN and SVGIG (reference sequence). The length of the CDR3 is 12 residues. The full variable domain, with the rest looked up from reference TRBV30 and TRBJ1-3, is SQTIHQWPATLVQPVGSPLSLECTVEGTSNPNLYWYRQAAGRGLQLLFYSVGIGQISSEVPQNLSASRPQDRQFILSSKKLLLSDSGFYLCAWDRDLNTIYFGEGSWLTVV.